This is a list of T cell receptor beta chains from one sample in a study of shared clonotypes between healthy human individuals. Clones were sequenced by immunoSEQ multiplex PCR, and TCRdb holds only the in-frame ones, with some missing. The sample has fewer than 650,000 clones; 76% are singletons. Sequenced input: PBMCs. Receptors originate from a woman aged 40-49 years in good health. Some clones in this sample may be carry-over from other donors' samples. Each CDR3 is given with its conserved first and last residue. D genes are given only for firm matches. Some rows have no size entry. The others give once, few or many, or a class for an expanded clone.

V gene: TRBV27
D gene: NA
clone size: NA
J gene: TRBJ1-4
CDR3 protein: CASSLYQGLNEKLFF
CDR3 DNA: TGTGCCAGCAGTTTATATCAGGGCCTTAATGAAAAACTGTTTTTT

V gene: TRBV19
D gene: NA
clone size: NA
J gene: TRBJ1-2
CDR3 protein: CASSIGPGANYGYTF
CDR3 DNA: TGTGCCAGTAGTATAGGCCCAGGGGCTAACTATGGCTACACCTTC

V gene: TRBV6-6
D gene: NA
clone size: NA
J gene: TRBJ2-7
CDR3 protein: CASSYSTDLHF
CDR3 DNA: TGTGCCAGCAGTTACTCGACTGACTTGCACTTC

V gene: TRBV6-5
D gene: NA
clone size: few
J gene: TRBJ1-6
CDR3 protein: CASSYKPSRYNSPLHF
CDR3 DNA: TGTGCCAGCAGTTACAAACCTTCCCGATATAATTCACCCCTCCACTTT

V gene: TRBV7-2
D gene: NA
clone size: few
J gene: TRBJ2-5
CDR3 protein: CASSSSGGGVQYF
CDR3 DNA: TGTGCCAGCAGCTCTTCTGGAGGGGGAGTCCAGTACTTC

V gene: TRBV18
D gene: NA
clone size: NA
J gene: TRBJ1-2
CDR3 protein: CASSPLGDSHYGYTF
CDR3 DNA: TGTGCCAGCTCACCACTAGGAGACAGTCACTATGGCTACACCTTC

V gene: TRBV28
D gene: NA
clone size: NA
J gene: TRBJ1-5
CDR3 protein: CASSLETVDSNQPQHF
CDR3 DNA: TGTGCCAGCAGTTTAGAGACCGTCGATAGCAATCAGCCCCAGCATTTT

V gene: TRBV11-2
D gene: NA
clone size: NA
J gene: TRBJ2-3
CDR3 protein: CASSLWGVTSTDTQYF
CDR3 DNA: TGTGCCAGCAGCCTTTGGGGCGTCACTAGCACAGATACGCAGTATTTT

V gene: TRBV6-5
D gene: NA
clone size: NA
J gene: TRBJ1-2
CDR3 protein: CASSSPSYGYTF
CDR3 DNA: TGTGCCAGCAGTTCTCCGTCTTATGGCTACACCTTC

V gene: TRBV29-1
D gene: NA
clone size: NA
J gene: TRBJ1-3
CDR3 protein: CSVGQGNGNTIYF
CDR3 DNA: TGCAGCGTTGGTCAGGGTAACGGAAACACCATATATTTT

V gene: TRBV7-6
D gene: NA
clone size: NA
J gene: TRBJ2-2
CDR3 protein: CASSQTIDTGELFF
CDR3 DNA: TGTGCCAGCAGCCAGACTATCGACACCGGGGAGCTGTTTTTT

V gene: TRBV7-3
D gene: NA
clone size: NA
J gene: TRBJ1-2
CDR3 protein: CASSPRGGRAGYTF
CDR3 DNA: TGTGCCAGCAGCCCCCGTGGGGGCCGGGCTGGCTACACCTTC

V gene: TRBV5-6
D gene: NA
clone size: NA
J gene: TRBJ2-7
CDR3 protein: CASSLGGRGPTGYEQYF
CDR3 DNA: TGTGCCAGCAGCTTGGGGGGGCGGGGTCCGACCGGCTACGAGCAGTACTTC

V gene: TRBV25-1
D gene: NA
clone size: NA
J gene: TRBJ1-2
CDR3 protein: CASSEGLEANYGYTF
CDR3 DNA: TGTGCCAGCAGTGAGGGTTTGGAAGCTAACTATGGCTACACCTTC

V gene: TRBV11-3
D gene: NA
clone size: NA
J gene: TRBJ2-5
CDR3 protein: CASSPESGSQETQYF
CDR3 DNA: TGTGCCAGCAGCCCAGAATCGGGGTCCCAAGAGACCCAGTACTTC

V gene: TRBV5-4
D gene: TRBD2
clone size: NA
J gene: TRBJ2-2
CDR3 protein: CASKPGGPAPSTGELFF
CDR3 DNA: TGTGCCAGCAAGCCGGGAGGGCCGGCCCCCTCGACCGGGGAGCTGTTTTTT

V gene: TRBV5-1
D gene: NA
clone size: NA
J gene: TRBJ1-1
CDR3 protein: CASSSRQGQNTEAFF
CDR3 DNA: TGCGCCAGCAGCTCCAGGCAGGGGCAAAACACTGAAGCTTTCTTT

V gene: TRBV27
D gene: NA
clone size: few
J gene: TRBJ1-4
CDR3 protein: CASSFAGATTNEKLFF
CDR3 DNA: TGTGCCAGCAGTTTTGCGGGGGCGACGACTAATGAAAAACTGTTTTTT

V gene: TRBV21-1
D gene: NA
clone size: NA
J gene: TRBJ1-4
CDR3 protein: CASSKREIPNEKLFF
CDR3 DNA: TGTGCCAGCAGCAAACGCGAAATACCTAATGAAAAACTGTTTTTT

V gene: TRBV5-1
D gene: NA
clone size: NA
J gene: TRBJ2-6
CDR3 protein: CASSWESLSGANVLTF
CDR3 DNA: TGCGCCAGCAGCTGGGAAAGCCTCTCTGGGGCCAACGTCCTGACTTTC

V gene: TRBV2
D gene: TRBD1
clone size: NA
J gene: TRBJ1-5
CDR3 protein: CASSGTGGNQPQHF
CDR3 DNA: TGTGCCAGCAGCGGGACAGGGGGCAATCAGCCCCAGCATTTT

V gene: TRBV7-9
D gene: TRBD2
clone size: many
J gene: TRBJ2-5
CDR3 protein: CASSWELAGGETQYF
CDR3 DNA: TGTGCCAGCAGCTGGGAACTAGCGGGAGGTGAGACCCAGTACTTC

V gene: TRBV6-6
D gene: TRBD2
clone size: NA
J gene: TRBJ2-2
CDR3 protein: CASSIAGDTGELFF
CDR3 DNA: TGTGCCAGCAGTATAGCGGGAGACACCGGGGAGCTGTTTTTT

V gene: TRBV15
D gene: NA
clone size: NA
J gene: TRBJ2-2
CDR3 protein: CATSRDTLQDTGELFF
CDR3 DNA: TGTGCCACCAGCAGAGACACTTTACAGGACACCGGGGAGCTGTTTTTT

V gene: TRBV10-3
D gene: TRBD2
clone size: NA
J gene: TRBJ2-1
CDR3 protein: CAIGGGLAETNEQFF
CDR3 DNA: TGTGCCATCGGCGGGGGACTAGCGGAAACCAATGAGCAGTTCTTC

V gene: TRBV7-2
D gene: NA
clone size: NA
J gene: TRBJ2-3
CDR3 protein: CASSLEYRTDTQYF
CDR3 DNA: TGTGCCAGCAGCTTAGAGTACCGCACAGATACGCAGTATTTT

V gene: TRBV10-2
D gene: TRBD2
clone size: NA
J gene: TRBJ2-7
CDR3 protein: CVSGGIWGNSYEQYF
CDR3 DNA: TGCGTCAGCGGGGGAATCTGGGGAAACTCCTACGAGCAGTACTTC

V gene: TRBV28
D gene: TRBD2
clone size: NA
J gene: TRBJ2-7
CDR3 protein: CASMGGTYSYEQYF
CDR3 DNA: TGTGCCAGTATGGGGGGGACGTACTCCTACGAGCAGTACTTC

V gene: TRBV28
D gene: NA
clone size: NA
J gene: TRBJ1-2
CDR3 protein: CASSDGADYGYTF
CDR3 DNA: TGTGCCAGCAGTGACGGGGCAGACTATGGCTACACCTTC

V gene: TRBV5-1
D gene: NA
clone size: NA
J gene: TRBJ2-5
CDR3 protein: CASSLVPQKETQYF
CDR3 DNA: TGCGCCAGCAGCTTGGTGCCGCAAAAAGAGACCCAGTACTTC

V gene: TRBV28
D gene: TRBD1
clone size: NA
J gene: TRBJ2-5
CDR3 protein: CASSRPRQQKETGGGETQYF
CDR3 DNA: TGTGCCAGCAGTCGGCCCCGCCAACAAAAAGAGACAGGGGGCGGGGAGACCCAGTACTTC

V gene: TRBV18
D gene: NA
clone size: NA
J gene: TRBJ2-7
CDR3 protein: CASSPGTFPNYEQYF
CDR3 DNA: TGTGCCAGCTCACCCGGGACTTTTCCGAACTACGAGCAGTACTTC

V gene: TRBV19
D gene: TRBD2
clone size: NA
J gene: TRBJ2-1
CDR3 protein: CATTEASGIANEQFF
CDR3 DNA: TGTGCCACTACGGAGGCTAGCGGGATTGCCAATGAGCAGTTCTTC

V gene: TRBV19
D gene: TRBD2
clone size: NA
J gene: TRBJ2-1
CDR3 protein: CASSGRNYNEQFF
CDR3 DNA: TGTGCCAGTAGCGGGAGGAATTACAATGAGCAGTTCTTC

V gene: TRBV27
D gene: TRBD2
clone size: NA
J gene: TRBJ2-2
CDR3 protein: CASSFGLAGFRGQTGELFF
CDR3 DNA: TGTGCCAGCAGTTTCGGACTAGCGGGATTCCGGGGGCAGACCGGGGAGCTGTTTTTT

V gene: TRBV10-3
D gene: NA
clone size: once
J gene: TRBJ1-3
CDR3 protein: CAIRSDSSGNTIYF
CDR3 DNA: TGTGCCATCAGATCGGACAGTTCTGGAAACACCATATATTTT

V gene: TRBV18
D gene: TRBD2
clone size: NA
J gene: TRBJ2-1
CDR3 protein: CASSPLIREGQFF
CDR3 DNA: TGTGCCAGCTCACCACTAATCAGGGAGGGGCAGTTCTTC

V gene: TRBV5-6
D gene: NA
clone size: many
J gene: TRBJ1-2
CDR3 protein: CASSLEGTVGYGYTF
CDR3 DNA: TGTGCCAGCAGCTTGGAAGGGACTGTGGGATATGGCTACACCTTC

V gene: TRBV30
D gene: TRBD1
clone size: NA
J gene: TRBJ1-1
CDR3 protein: CAWTTGGRNTEAFF
CDR3 DNA: TGTGCCTGGACTACAGGGGGCAGAAACACTGAAGCTTTCTTT

V gene: TRBV18
D gene: NA
clone size: few
J gene: TRBJ2-1
CDR3 protein: CASPPASGPYNEQFF
CDR3 DNA: TGTGCCAGCCCACCAGCTTCAGGCCCCTACAATGAGCAGTTCTTC

V gene: TRBV10-1
D gene: NA
clone size: NA
J gene: TRBJ2-5
CDR3 protein: CASSEGSLQETQYF
CDR3 DNA: TGCGCCAGCAGTGAGGGGTCACTTCAAGAGACCCAGTACTTC

V gene: TRBV2
D gene: TRBD2
clone size: NA
J gene: TRBJ2-1
CDR3 protein: CASSGLAGPHEQFF
CDR3 DNA: TGTGCCAGCAGTGGACTAGCGGGACCCCATGAGCAGTTCTTC

V gene: TRBV21-1
D gene: NA
clone size: NA
J gene: TRBJ2-7
CDR3 protein: CASSKGLDKYEQYF
CDR3 DNA: TGTGCCAGCAGCAAAGGCCTAGATAAATACGAGCAGTACTTC

V gene: TRBV5-4
D gene: TRBD1
clone size: NA
J gene: TRBJ2-1
CDR3 protein: CASSWGATGGMYNEQFF
CDR3 DNA: TGTGCCAGCAGCTGGGGAGCGACAGGGGGGATGTACAATGAGCAGTTCTTC

V gene: TRBV6-1
D gene: TRBD1
clone size: few
J gene: TRBJ1-3
CDR3 protein: CASSNRGSGNTIYF
CDR3 DNA: TGTGCCAGCAGCAACAGGGGATCTGGAAACACCATATATTTT

V gene: TRBV9
D gene: TRBD1
clone size: NA
J gene: TRBJ2-2
CDR3 protein: CASSVEQGWKTGELFF
CDR3 DNA: TGTGCCAGCAGCGTAGAACAGGGGTGGAAAACCGGGGAGCTGTTTTTT